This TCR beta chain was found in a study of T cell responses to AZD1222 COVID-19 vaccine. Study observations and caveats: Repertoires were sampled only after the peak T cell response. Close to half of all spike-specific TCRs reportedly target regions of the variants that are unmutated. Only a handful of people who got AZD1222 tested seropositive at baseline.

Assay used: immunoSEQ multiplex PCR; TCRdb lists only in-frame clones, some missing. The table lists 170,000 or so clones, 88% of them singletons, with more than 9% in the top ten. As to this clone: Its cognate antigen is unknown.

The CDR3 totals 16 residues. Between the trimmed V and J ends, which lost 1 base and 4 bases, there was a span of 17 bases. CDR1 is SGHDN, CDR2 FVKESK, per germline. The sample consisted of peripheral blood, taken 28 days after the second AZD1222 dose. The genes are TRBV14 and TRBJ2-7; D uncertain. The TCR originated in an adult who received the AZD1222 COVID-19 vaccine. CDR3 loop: CASSQGAGWSSYEQYF. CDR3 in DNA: TGTGCCAGCAGCCAAGGGGCAGGTTGGTCGTCTTACGAGCAGTACTTC.